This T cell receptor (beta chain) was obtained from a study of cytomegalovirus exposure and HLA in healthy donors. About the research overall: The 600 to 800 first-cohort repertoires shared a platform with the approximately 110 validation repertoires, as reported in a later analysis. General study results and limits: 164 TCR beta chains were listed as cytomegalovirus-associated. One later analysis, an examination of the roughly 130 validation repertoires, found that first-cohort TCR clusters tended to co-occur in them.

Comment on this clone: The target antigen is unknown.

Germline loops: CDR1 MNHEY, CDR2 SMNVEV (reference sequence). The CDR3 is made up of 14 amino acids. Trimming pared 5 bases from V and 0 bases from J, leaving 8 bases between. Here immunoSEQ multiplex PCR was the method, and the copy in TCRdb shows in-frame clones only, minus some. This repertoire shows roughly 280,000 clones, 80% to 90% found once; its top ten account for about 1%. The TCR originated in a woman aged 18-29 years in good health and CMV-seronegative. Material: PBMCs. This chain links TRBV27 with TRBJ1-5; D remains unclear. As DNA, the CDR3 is TGTGCCAGCAGTCCCCAGGATAGCAATCAGCCCCAGCATTTT. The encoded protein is CASSPQDSNQPQHF.